The present T cell receptor beta chain was sequenced within a study of blood T cell repertoires in COVID-19. Across the whole study: Specimens from acute and convalescent COVID-19 originated in the United States, Italy and Spain. PBMCs, B-cell-depleted T cells, or T cells were the source of the cDNA or gDNA that made up the material.

Methods used by the authors: Nucleated cell number was recorded as an estimate derived from reference gene primer amplification. Sequencing used immunoSEQ multiplex PCR; TCRdb keeps in-frame clones, though not all of them. That table supplies the V and J calls and clone size; D and trimming were determined from the DNA. The repertoire holds tens of thousands of clones, around nine tenths seen once, with about 4.9% in the top ten. CDR1 and CDR2 (germline): LGHDT, YNNKEL (reference sequence). Trimming left V 3 bases short and J 8 bases short, with 16 bases between. This CDR3 comprises 14 residues. The Seattle site enrolled patients during active infection and followed them longitudinally.

V is TRBV3-1 (or the pseudogene TRBV3-2) and J is TRBJ1-2, with D possibly TRBD1 on 5 matching bases. This TCR derives from a man between 60 and 75 years old with COVID-19, enrolled during active disease. The sample was peripheral blood. In nucleotides, the CDR3 is TGTGCCAGCAGCCACCTTGACAGTACTATCGGCTACACCTTC. Residues: CASSHLDSTIGYTF.